This passage covers 31 T cell receptor beta chains from one sample sequenced in a study of T cell responses to AZD1222 COVID-19 vaccine. Data came from immunoSEQ multiplex PCR; TCRdb stores just in-frame clones and leaves some out. The sample holds fewer than 150,000 clones, around 90% seen once. Sequencing used peripheral blood, obtained on day 0 of AZD1222 vaccination. These receptors were obtained from an adult in good health.

This clone was observed a single time. The chain uses TRBV12-3 or TRBV12-4 and TRBJ1-4; no reliable D call. The CDR3 contains 11 residues. Trimming left V 4 bases short and J 8 bases short, with 5 bases between. The CDR3 loop reads CASSYPEKLFF. As DNA, the CDR3 is TGTGCCAGCAGTTACCCCGAAAAACTGTTTTTT.

The chain joins TRBV4-3 to TRBJ1-1; D is undetermined. Germline V gives CDR1 LGHNA, CDR2 YSLEER. Deletions cut 3 bases from V and 0 bases from J, with 11 bases between. The CDR3 has 15 residues. CDR3 sequence reads: CASSHGMEVNTEAFF. CDR3 nucleotides: TGCGCCAGCAGCCACGGAATGGAGGTGAACACTGAAGCTTTCTTT.

This chain links TRBV5-6 with TRBJ1-5; D uncertain. Between the trimmed V and J ends, which lost 0 bases and 5 bases, there was a span of 3 bases. Germline V lookup: CDR1 SGHDT, CDR2 YYEEEE. CDR3 length: 12 amino acids. CDR3 sequence: CASSLAHQPQHF. The DNA for the CDR3 is TGTGCCAGCAGCTTGGCGCATCAGCCCCAGCATTTT.

The gene calls are TRBV6-1 and TRBJ1-2, with D tentatively TRBD1 (5 bases). Germline CDR1 and CDR2: MNHNS and SASEGT. Deletions cut 0 bases from V and 8 bases from J, with 13 bases between. The CDR3 spans 14 residues. Written as DNA, the CDR3 is TGTGCCAGCAGTGAAGCGTCGGGGGGGTCCGGCTACACCTTC. Its protein is CASSEASGGSGYTF.

The rearrangement links TRBV15 to TRBJ2-7, with TRBD1 matching over 7 bases. This CDR3 spans 13 amino acids. The V gene end was trimmed by 3 bases and the J gene end by 12 bases; junction bases not matched to a gene: 11. Germline CDR1 is LNHNV and CDR2 is YYDKDF (reference sequence). The CDR3 sequence: CATSRETGFSRYF. Written as DNA, the CDR3 is TGTGCCACCAGCAGGGAGACAGGGTTCTCTCGGTACTTC.

This sequence joins TRBV18 and TRBJ2-6; no firm D call. The V gene lost 2 bases and the J gene lost 4 bases, with 9 bases spanning the gap. The CDR3 contains 15 residues. Germline CDR1 reads KGHSH; CDR2 reads LQKENI. CDR3 coding DNA: TGTGCCAGCTCACCAGACGGTGGGGGGGCCAACGTCCTGACTTTC. Amino acids: CASSPDGGGANVLTF.

The chain uses TRBV4-2 and TRBJ2-7, with a tentative D call TRBD2 (6 bases). CDR1 LGHNA and CDR2 YNFKEQ come from the germline V gene. The CDR3 has 19 amino acids. Deletions cut 0 bases from V and 2 bases from J, with 23 bases between. The CDR3 DNA reads TGTGCCAGCAGCCAAGATTTCGGGGGACTGTCCTCGGGACCCTACGAGCAGTACTTC. It yields the protein CASSQDFGGLSSGPYEQYF.

V and J are TRBV4-1 and TRBJ1-1, with 8 bases identical to TRBD1. V was pared by 2 bases and J by 5 bases, with 10 bases of the junction left unmatched. The CDR3 consists of 16 residues. Germline V gene lookup returns CDR1 MGHRA and CDR2 YSYEKL. The CDR3 spells CASSQPTRGPGTEAFF. In DNA form, the CDR3 reads TGCGCCAGCAGCCAACCAACCAGGGGGCCGGGTACTGAAGCTTTCTTT.

CDR3 residues: CASSKSLGTSNTGELFF. CDR3 coding DNA: TGTGCCAGCAGCAAAAGTTTAGGGACTAGTAACACCGGGGAGCTGTTTTTT. The J gene is TRBJ2-2, the V gene TRBV21-1; the table calls TRBD2, which could not be checked here. TRBV21-1 is labeled a pseudogene. This CDR3 spans 17 amino acids.

V usage is TRBV5-4 and J usage is TRBJ2-5; D ambiguous. Germline values: CDR1 SGHNT, CDR2 YYREEE (reference sequence). V was pared by 0 bases and J by 5 bases, with 17 bases between. The CDR3 length is 16 residues. The CDR3 loop reads CASSLVVGSPMETQYF. The CDR3 region has the DNA TGTGCCAGCAGCTTGGTAGTCGGCTCCCCTATGGAGACCCAGTACTTC. Together with reference TRBV5-4 and TRBJ2-5, the CDR3 gives the full variable domain: ETGVTQSPTHLIKTRGQQVTLRCSSQSGHNTVSWYQQALGQGPQFIFQYYREEENGRGNFPPRFSGLQFPNYSSELNVNALELDDSALYLCASSLVVGSPMETQYFGPGTRLLVL.

This clone has only a few counts. The genes are TRBV19 and TRBJ1-1, with no clear D. The CDR3 runs 11 residues. Germline V gene sequence: CDR1 LNHDA, CDR2 SQIVND (reference sequence). Trimming removed 1 base from V and 7 bases from J, with 4 bases in between. The CDR3 coding sequence is TGTGCCAGTAGTATAGGAGATGAAGCTTTCTTT. It codes for CASSIGDEAFF.

This clone was detected once. The chain uses TRBV9 and TRBJ1-1, with D possibly being TRBD1 (6 bases). Germline loops: CDR1 SGDLS, CDR2 YYNGEE. V lost 3 bases to trimming and J lost 7 bases, with 19 bases between them. The CDR3 is made up of 15 amino acids. This chain's CDR3 is CASSGEGRGGDEAFF. CDR3 in DNA: TGTGCCAGCAGCGGGGAGGGCAGGGGCGGAGATGAAGCTTTCTTT.

This chain connects TRBV7-8 to TRBJ2-7, with D uncertain. This CDR3 is built from 13 residues. V was trimmed by 3 bases and J by 4 bases, leaving 10 bases between them. The germline V gene has CDR1 SGHVS and CDR2 FQNEAQ. CDR3 sequence reads: CASSLGLGYEQYF. In nucleotides, the CDR3 is TGTGCCAGCAGCTTGGGCTTGGGGTACGAGCAGTACTTC.

V is TRBV2 and J is TRBJ2-5, with a weak D call TRBD1 (8 bases). V lost 6 bases, J lost 2 bases, and 19 bases lay in between. The germline V gene encodes CDR1 SNHLY and CDR2 FYNNEI. This CDR3 spans 16 amino acids. DNA for the CDR3: TGTGCCAGCAGGCCCGACAGGGGAGGGGTACAAGAGACCCAGTACTTC. It specifies CASRPDRGGVQETQYF.

The chain combines TRBV5-1 with TRBJ2-1; D ambiguous. V gave up 2 bases and J gave up 5 bases, with 14 bases separating them. Germline assignment: CDR1 SGHRS and CDR2 YFSETQ. This CDR3 contains 15 residues. In DNA, the CDR3 is TGCGCCAGCAGCTTTTTCTCTGGAACCCACAATGAGCAGTTCTTC. It codes for CASSFFSGTHNEQFF.

The V gene is TRBV4-1, the J gene TRBJ1-4; 7 bases agree with TRBD1. Germline V lookup: CDR1 MGHRA, CDR2 YSYEKL. The V and J ends lost 0 bases and 8 bases, in that order; junction bases with no gene match: 6. This CDR3 contains 15 residues. The CDR3 reads CASSQEGPGGEKLFF. DNA of the CDR3: TGCGCCAGCAGCCAAGAAGGGCCAGGGGGGGAAAAACTGTTTTTT.

This clone has only one observation. The chain employs TRBV5-1 and TRBJ2-1; D ambiguous. The germline V gene encodes CDR1 SGHRS and CDR2 YFSETQ. Trimming took off 5 bases at V and 10 bases at J, with 13 bases between the two ends. This CDR3 comprises 12 residues. CDR3 sequence: CASRGDLREQFF. The CDR3 bases are TGCGCCAGCAGAGGCGATCTGAGGGAGCAGTTCTTC.

The chain carries TRBV19 and TRBJ1-2, with D possibly being TRBD1 (5 bases). Germline V CDR1 and CDR2: LNHDA, SQIVND (reference sequence). The CDR3 has 17 amino acids. The V end was cut by 3 bases, the J end by 2 bases, with 19 bases between. CDR3 in amino acids: CASSIHPGLTRNYGYTF. DNA for the CDR3: TGTGCCAGTAGTATCCACCCGGGACTTACGAGGAACTATGGCTACACCTTC.

Notes on this clone: The junction does not match germline at one end; this may be a read error. The J gene is TRBJ2-1, the V gene TRBV15; TRBD1 might be the D (6 bases). The length of the CDR3 is 12 residues. Per the germline V gene, CDR1 is LNHNV and CDR2 is YYDKDF (reference sequence). CDR3: CATSRDRTGWIF. The CDR3 DNA is TGTGCCACCAGCAGAGATCGTACAGGGTGGATCTTC.

DNA for the CDR3: TGCGCCAGCAGCTTCGATAGCGGCAACAATGAGCAGTTCTTC. Protein sequence: CASSFDSGNNEQFF. This sequence joins TRBV5-1 and TRBJ2-1; TRBD2 might be the D (6 bases). Germline CDR1 reads SGHRS; CDR2 reads YFSETQ. The CDR3 totals 14 residues. Trimming removed 2 bases at V and 5 bases at J, with 11 bases between. The variable domain in full, completed from reference TRBV5-1 and TRBJ2-1, reads KAGVTQTPRYLIKTRGQQVTLSCSPISGHRSVSWYQQTPGQGLQFLFEYFSETQRNKGNFPGRFSGRQFSNSRSEMNVSTLELGDSALYLCASSFDSGNNEQFFGPGTRLTVL.

The chain joins TRBV9 to TRBJ1-2; 7 bases match TRBD1. V was pared by 0 bases and J by 6 bases, with 5 bases of the junction left unmatched. Per the germline V gene, CDR1 is SGDLS and CDR2 is YYNGEE. The CDR3 consists of 14 residues. CDR3 region: CASSVGGTVDGYTF. Written as DNA, the CDR3 is TGTGCCAGCAGCGTAGGGGGGACAGTAGATGGCTACACCTTC.

The chain has TRBV5-1 and TRBJ2-5; D may be TRBD2 (5 bases). Germline CDR1 and CDR2: SGHRS and YFSETQ. CDR3 length: 16 residues. V was shortened by 1 base and J by 5 bases, with 18 bases between the two germline ends. The CDR3 loop is CASSLMGNPGGETQYF. The DNA of the CDR3 is TGCGCCAGCAGCTTGATGGGGAATCCCGGCGGGGAGACCCAGTACTTC.

The rearrangement uses TRBV4-1 and TRBJ1-5; no firm D call. V shed 0 bases and J shed 5 bases, with 14 bases lying between them. The CDR3 covers 16 residues. Germline assignment: CDR1 MGHRA and CDR2 YSYEKL. The CDR3 DNA reads TGCGCCAGCAGCCAAGAGATCGGAGGGAACTATCAGCCCCAGCATTTT. It codes for CASSQEIGGNYQPQHF.

The rearrangement links TRBV13 to TRBJ2-5, with D possibly matching TRBD1 (5 bases). The CDR3 consists of 14 residues. Trimming pared 2 bases from V and 1 base from J, leaving 8 bases between. Per the germline V gene, CDR1 is PRHDT and CDR2 is FYEKMQ (reference sequence). CDR3 region: CASSLTGPQETQYF. As DNA, the CDR3 is TGTGCCAGCAGCTTAACAGGCCCCCAAGAGACCCAGTACTTC.

CDR3 region: CASSLVGRETQYF. The DNA of the CDR3 is TGTGCCAGCAGCTTGGTTGGGAGGGAGACCCAGTACTTC. The V call is TRBV5-4, the J call TRBJ2-5, with D perhaps matching TRBD2 (6 bases). Germline CDR1 SGHNT, CDR2 YYREEE (reference sequence). The CDR3 sequence is 13 residues long. Trimming stripped 0 bases from V and 5 bases from J, with 8 bases between.

The chain recombines TRBV27 with TRBJ2-2; D possibly corresponds to TRBD1 (5 bases). Germline V gives CDR1 MNHEY, CDR2 SMNVEV (reference sequence). V lost 2 bases and J lost 5, with 9 bases in between. This CDR3 region has 14 residues. The CDR3 protein is CASSLKTVTGELFF. The CDR3 DNA is TGTGCCAGCAGTTTAAAGACAGTTACCGGGGAGCTGTTTTTT.

This chain connects TRBV7-9 to TRBJ1-6; TRBD1 aligns across 9 bases. Trimming took 7 bases from V and 8 from J; bases not matched to a gene: 9. Per germline, CDR1 SEHNR and CDR2 FQNEAQ (reference sequence). This CDR3 has 15 residues. CDR3 sequence (DNA): TGTGCCAGCACCTCTGGGAGGACAGGGGATTCACCCCTCCACTTT. Protein: CASTSGRTGDSPLHF. The whole variable domain, filled in from reference TRBV7-9 and TRBJ1-6, reads DTGVSQNPRHKITKRGQNVTFRCDPISEHNRLYWYRQTLGQGPEFLTYFQNEAQLEKSRLLSDRFSAERPKGSFSTLEIQRTEQGDSAMYLCASTSGRTGDSPLHFGNGTRLTVT.

Here the CDR3 reads CASSAGGLAEVTPSYEQYF. The CDR3 nucleotides read TGTGCCAGCTCCGCCGGTGGGCTAGCGGAGGTAACCCCCTCCTACGAGCAGTACTTC. The chain carries TRBV18 and TRBJ2-7, with 7 positions matching TRBD2. Losses at the gene ends were 6 bases for V and 0 bases for J; bases not matched to a gene: 20. Germline V CDR1 and CDR2: KGHSH, LQKENI. The CDR3 contains 19 residues. Complete variable domain (other parts from reference TRBV18 and TRBJ2-7): NAGVMQNPRHLVRRRGQEARLRCSPMKGHSHVYWYRQLPEEGLKFMVYLQKENIIDESGMPKERFSAEFPKEGPSILRIQQVVRGDSAAYFCASSAGGLAEVTPSYEQYFGPGTRLTVT.

V usage is TRBV6-5 and J usage is TRBJ2-5; TRBD2 matches 14 bases. CDR1 and CDR2 from the germline V gene are MNHEY and SVGAGI. There are 13 residues in the CDR3. With 9 bases clipped from V and 4 bases from J, the junction kept 1 base outside the gene matches. CDR3 nucleotides: TGTGCCAGTGGACTAGCGGGAGGAGAGACCCAGTACTTC. Translating it yields CASGLAGGETQYF.

This rearrangement joins TRBV6-5 to TRBJ1-2, with D possibly matching TRBD1 (6 bases). This CDR3 is 15 amino acids long. The germline V gene encodes CDR1 MNHEY and CDR2 SVGAGI. Deletions cut 7 bases from V and 1 base from J, with 16 bases between. The CDR3 protein is CASTLDSRINYGYTF. CDR3 in DNA: TGTGCCAGCACCTTGGACAGCCGAATTAACTATGGCTACACCTTC.

This chain joins TRBV5-4 and TRBJ2-5, with 7 bases aligning to TRBD2. V lost 0 bases to trimming and J lost 5 bases; unmatched junction nucleotides: 10. The germline CDR1 and CDR2 sequences are SGHNT and YYREEE (reference sequence). The CDR3 length is 16 residues. The CDR3 here is CASSLGVPAGRETQYF. The DNA for the CDR3 is TGTGCCAGCAGCTTGGGTGTTCCAGCGGGACGGGAGACCCAGTACTTC.